The next 8 T cell receptor beta chains were all read from a single sample in a study of regulatory T cells in long-lasting Graves disease. Through Arm-PCR of CDR3 regions and iRepertoire HTBI primers, TCR beta libraries were built. TCRdb processed the multiplex PCR reads anew with MiXCR; each CDR3 protein has one entry. Of 420,000 or so distinct CDR3 sequences listed, over 15% were seen once; the top ten hold about 25%. Documented time point: newly diagnosed GD, antithyroid drugs for less than 3 months. After RNA was extracted from PBMCs, the TCR library was made from it. This sample also belongs to another study, concerning T cells in Graves' hyperthyroidism and ophthalmopathy.

Material: peripheral blood mononuclear cells (PBMCs), obtained at new diagnosis, from a patient treated with antithyroid drugs. These TCRs come from a woman younger than 30 with Graves disease.

The chain combines TRBV5-5 with TRBJ1-1; 12 positions agree with TRBD1. The germline V gene has CDR1 SGHKS and CDR2 YYEKEE (reference sequence). The CDR3 runs 15 residues. The ends lost 4 bases at V and 11 bases at J; junction bases unmatched: 12. CDR3 region: CASSPGTGGARIAFF. DNA for the CDR3: TGTGCCAGCAGCCCCGGGACAGGGGGCGCCCGGATCGCTTTCTTT.

With respect to this clonotype: A much larger clone is a single base away; this may be a read error. This chain connects TRBV6-1 to TRBJ1-2; the D gene is possibly TRBD1 (5 bases). The V end lost 5 bases, the J end lost 7 bases, and 20 bases lay between the germline ends. CDR1 is MNHNS, CDR2 SASEGT, per germline. This CDR3 contains 15 residues. CDR3 protein: CASSTRRGADSGYTF. The CDR3 DNA is TGTGCCAGCAGTACCAGGCGAGGGGCCGACTCTGGCTACACCTTC.

V usage is TRBV4-1 and J usage is TRBJ1-2; tentatively, D is TRBD1 (5 bases). The CDR3 runs to 16 residues. V gave up 4 bases and J gave up 4 bases, with 19 bases separating them. CDR1 and CDR2 (germline): MGHRA, YSYEKL. DNA for the CDR3: TGCGCCAGCAGCCTCCCGATTCGGGGGACGTTCTATGGCTACACCTTC. Protein product: CASSLPIRGTFYGYTF.

Only a few counts were recorded for this clonotype. V and J are TRBV7-3 and TRBJ2-1; 12 bases match TRBD2. This CDR3 contains 15 residues. Germline CDR1 and CDR2: SGHTA and FQGTGA. Germline trimming cut 5 bases from V and 7 bases from J; bases unmatched to any gene: 6. CDR3 sequence (DNA): TGTGCCAGCAGCCCGGGACTAGCGGGTATAAATGAGCAGTTCTTC. Its translation: CASSPGLAGINEQFF.

This clonotype was counted a few times. The rearrangement uses TRBV29-1 and TRBJ2-7; tentatively, D is TRBD2 (6 bases). The germline gives CDR1 SQVTM, CDR2 ANQGSEA. The CDR3 consists of 13 residues. Trimming left V 3 bases short and J 1 base short, with 10 bases between. The chain's CDR3 is CSVEEGNSYEQYF. The CDR3 DNA is TGCAGCGTTGAGGAGGGGAATTCCTACGAGCAGTACTTC.

This clonotype was detected a few times. This rearrangement joins TRBV7-6 to TRBJ2-3, with 9 bases matching TRBD1. CDR3 size: 15 residues. Germline loops: CDR1 SGHVS, CDR2 FNYEAQ. With 4 bases clipped from V and 5 bases from J, the junction kept 7 bases outside the gene matches. Here the CDR3 DNA reads TGTGCCAGCAGCTCAGACAGGGGGTGGGTAGATACGCAGTATTTT. Its translation is CASSSDRGWVDTQYF.

At least ten counts were recorded for this clonotype. The rearrangement links TRBV6-4 to TRBJ2-7; D is perhaps TRBD2 (5 bases). V lost 7 bases, J lost 4 bases, and 14 bases lay in between. The CDR3 loop spans 13 amino acids. CDR1 and CDR2 from the germline V gene are MRHNA and SNTAGT. The CDR3 loop reads CASTRGRLYEQYF. The CDR3 DNA reads as TGTGCCAGCACCCGGGGTCGACTATACGAGCAGTACTTC.

Many counts were recorded for this clonotype. The chain combines TRBV5-1 with TRBJ2-1; 12 positions agree with TRBD2. CDR3 length: 15 residues. J lost 7 bases, V lost 4 bases, and 6 bases had no gene match. CDR1 is SGHRS and CDR2 is YFSETQ in the germline V gene. CDR3 bases: TGCGCCAGCAGCGGGCTAGCGGGAGGGCCGAATGAGCAGTTCTTC. Its protein is CASSGLAGGPNEQFF.